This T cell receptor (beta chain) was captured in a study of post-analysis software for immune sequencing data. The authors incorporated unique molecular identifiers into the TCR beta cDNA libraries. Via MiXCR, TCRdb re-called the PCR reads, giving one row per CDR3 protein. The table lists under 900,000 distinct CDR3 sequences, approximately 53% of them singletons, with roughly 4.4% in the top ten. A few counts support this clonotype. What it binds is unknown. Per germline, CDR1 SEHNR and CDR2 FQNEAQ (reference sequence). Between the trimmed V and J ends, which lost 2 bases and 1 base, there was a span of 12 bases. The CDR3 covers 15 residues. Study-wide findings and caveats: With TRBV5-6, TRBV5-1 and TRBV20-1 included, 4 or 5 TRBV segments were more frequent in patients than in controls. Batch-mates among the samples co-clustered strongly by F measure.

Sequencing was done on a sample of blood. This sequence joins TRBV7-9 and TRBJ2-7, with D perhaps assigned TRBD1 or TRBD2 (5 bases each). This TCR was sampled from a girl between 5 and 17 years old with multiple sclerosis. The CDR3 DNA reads TGTGCCAGCAGCTTAACGACGGGGCAGTCCTACGAGCAGTACTTC. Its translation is CASSLTTGQSYEQYF.